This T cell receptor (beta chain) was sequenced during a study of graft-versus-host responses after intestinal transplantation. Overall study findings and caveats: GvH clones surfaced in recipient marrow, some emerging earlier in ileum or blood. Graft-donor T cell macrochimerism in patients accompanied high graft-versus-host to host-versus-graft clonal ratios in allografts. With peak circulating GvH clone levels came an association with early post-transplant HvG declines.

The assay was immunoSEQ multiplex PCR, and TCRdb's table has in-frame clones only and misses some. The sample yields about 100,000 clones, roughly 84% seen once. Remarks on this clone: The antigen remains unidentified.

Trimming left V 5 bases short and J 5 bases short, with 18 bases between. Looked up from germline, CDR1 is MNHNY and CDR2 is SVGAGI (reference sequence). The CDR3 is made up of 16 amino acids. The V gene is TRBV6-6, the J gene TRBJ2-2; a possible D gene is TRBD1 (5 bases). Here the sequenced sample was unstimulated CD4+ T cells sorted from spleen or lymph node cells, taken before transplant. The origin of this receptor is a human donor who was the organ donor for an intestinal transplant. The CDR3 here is CASSQRTTTITGELFF. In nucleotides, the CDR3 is TGTGCCAGCAGTCAAAGGACAACCACTATAACCGGGGAGCTGTTTTTT.